This entry concerns a single T cell receptor (beta chain). This clone showed up just a few times. Its antigen is unknown. The sample holds no much larger clone one base away, and base qualities are not on file. In Seattle, one collaborating source enrolled patients while the infection was active and tracked those patients longitudinally over the course of disease. Collaborating institutions collected whole blood in K2EDTA tubes following their own protocols. For TCRbeta analysis, collaborator samples were shipped as frozen whole blood, as isolated PBMCs, or as DNA extracted from either sample type. The data derive from a study of blood T cell repertoires in COVID-19 (dated by TCRdb to the early 2020s). Regarding the research as a whole: Collaborator samples came from the United States, Italy and Spain and covered acute and convalescent phases of COVID-19. The sample metadata nearly always contained a de-identified subject ID, COVID-19 status, age in years and sex. Subjects who had been exposed to COVID-19, were actively infected with it, or had recovered from it provided the deeply sampled blood TCRbeta repertoires that made up the dataset. The prospective study material was composed of cDNA or gDNA derived from T cells, B-cell-depleted T cells, or PBMCs. HLA class I and class II types, where available, came from metadata supplied by the sample provider rather than from assay-based typing. A freely available public database, intended as a resource for researchers studying the immune response to SARS-CoV-2, is where the repertoires were released. The samples were drawn from the first 160 participants of the ongoing ImmuneRACE study and from more than 1,000 subjects provided by 6 global collaborators. Paper-wide results and their limitations: The amount of clinical and demographic metadata varied by source and participant and was provided uncurated.

TCRbeta CDR3 regions were amplified from genomic DNA by means of the immunoSEQ Assay, a bias-controlled multiplex PCR. As for the original processing: Within the assay, amplification of reference gene primers was used to estimate how many nucleated cells each sample contained. To quantify the absolute abundance of each unique TCRbeta CDR3 rearrangement, sequence reads were collapsed and filtered. For each sample, productive Simpson clonality was calculated as the square root of Simpson's diversity index across productive rearrangements. The table was pulled from immuneACCESS by TCRdb, which kept in-frame rearrangements only. Such tables lose some clones; where checked, under half of the loss comes from unresolved V genes, and the rest has no known cause. The V and J calls and clone size are taken from that table; D and trimming were inferred from the DNA. This sample comprises 75,000 to 95,000 clones, around 67% of them detected only once. The ten largest clones take up 3% to 4% of the sample.

Sequenced sample: peripheral blood. This clonotype was sampled from a man aged 65 to 79 with COVID-19, enrolled during active disease.

The CDR3 protein sequence reads: CASSPGQGSEQYF. The nucleotides read TGTGCCAGCAGCCCTGGACAGGGAAGCGAGCAGTACTTC. The chain uses TRBV5-6 and TRBJ2-7, with 8 bases aligning to TRBD1. The junction shows trimming of 4 bases on V and 6 bases on J, and the gene matches do not reach 6 bases of it. CDR1 and CDR2 were assigned from the germline V gene as SGHDT and YYEEEE. The CDR3 measures 13 amino acids from cysteine to phenylalanine. Only the CDR3 DNA is retained, 39 bases long and in frame from the first base. Supplemented by the reference TRBV5-6 and TRBJ2-7 proteins around the CDR3, the complete variable domain is DAGVTQSPTHLIKTRGQQVTLRCSPKSGHDTVSWYQQALGQGPQFIFQYYEEEERQRGNFPDRFSGHQFPNYSSELNVNALLLGDSALYLCASSPGQGSEQYFGPGTRLTVT.